This T cell receptor beta chain is from a study of radiation and T cells in renal cell carcinoma. Findings of the study overall: Top tumor clonotypes rose in blood 2 weeks post-radiation, then contracted.

Per the germline V gene, CDR1 is MGHRA and CDR2 is YSYEKL. The CDR3 is 14 residues long. Deletions cut 4 bases from V and 5 bases from J, with 15 bases between. Note on this clone: Its target is not known.

The table came from immunoSEQ multiplex PCR; TCRdb's copy has only in-frame clones and leaves some out. Of about 40,000 clones detected, 82% appear once; the ten largest clones hold roughly 30%. The time point here: blood 4 weeks post-SBRT, at nephrectomy. Stated treatment: 15 Gy SBRT to primary tumor, nephrectomy 4 weeks later. Nephrectomy followed 15 Gy stereotactic body radiation by 4 weeks. Blood was sampled at baseline, 2 weeks and 4 weeks after SBRT. This renal cell carcinoma was of the clear cell type. The rearrangement uses TRBV4-1 and TRBJ2-7; a weak D match, TRBD2 (7 bases). The receptor was derived from a woman in her 70s with renal cell carcinoma. This sample comprised blood, obtained from a patient whose treatment included radiotherapy and nephrectomy. The CDR3 here is CASSPQWGGHEQYF. For the CDR3, the DNA is TGCGCCAGCAGCCCCCAATGGGGGGGGCACGAGCAGTACTTC.